A selection of T cell receptor beta chains follows, all from one sample in a study of T cell responses to AZD1222 COVID-19 vaccine. Profiling relied on immunoSEQ multiplex PCR, and the TCRdb table lists in-frame clones only, not all of them. There are roughly 92,000 clones in the sample; roughly 91% occur only once, and roughly 5.2% lies in the top ten. The sample consisted of peripheral blood, taken 28 days after the second AZD1222 dose. The origin of the receptors is an adult who received the AZD1222 COVID-19 vaccine. CDR3s include the opening cysteine and the closing phenylalanine or tryptophan. A D gene is named only where the DNA matches it firmly. The size entry is marked missing in some rows and otherwise reads once, few, many or a size class.

cdr3_aa cdr3_nt clone_size v_call d_call j_call
CASSSGRYSSYTSTDTQYF TGTGCCAGCAGCTCAGGTCGTTACAGCTCATATACTAGCACAGATACGCAGTATTTT NA TRBV5-8 NA TRBJ2-3
CASSSPGGDEQFF TGTGCCAGCAGTTCACCAGGGGGGGATGAGCAGTTCTTC NA TRBV6-5 NA TRBJ2-1
CASSGTRNPGNTIYF TGTGCCAGCAGCGGAACCAGGAACCCTGGAAACACCATATATTTT NA TRBV2 NA TRBJ1-3
CASSYRGRSGYTF TGTGCCAGCAGCTACAGGGGACGGTCGGGCTACACCTTC NA TRBV5-6 TRBD1 TRBJ1-2
CASSVSQADMNTEAFF TGTGCCAGCAGCGTATCCCAGGCTGATATGAACACTGAAGCTTTCTTT NA TRBV9 NA TRBJ1-1
CAWQNRDMREKLFF TGTGCCTGGCAAAACCGGGACATGCGTGAAAAACTGTTTTTT NA TRBV30 NA TRBJ1-4
CASSQAGSNYGYTF TGTGCCAGCAGCCAAGCCGGTTCTAACTATGGCTACACCTTC NA TRBV3-1/TRBV3-2 NA TRBJ1-2
CASSNTGEKLFF TGTGCCAGCAGTAATACTGGGGAAAAACTGTTTTTT once TRBV6-5 NA TRBJ1-4
CASSVRDTQYF TGTGCCAGCAGCGTAAGGGATACGCAGTATTTT NA TRBV9 NA TRBJ2-3
CASSPTQPGPTQYF TGTGCCAGCAGCCCGACACAGCCGGGCCCTACCCAGTACTTC NA TRBV3-1/TRBV3-2 NA TRBJ2-5
CASSIGGSNGELFF TGTGCCAGTAGTATTGGGGGTAGTAACGGGGAGCTGTTTTTT once TRBV19 NA TRBJ2-2
CASSEGLQNSGNTIYF TGTGCCAGCAGTGAAGGTCTCCAAAACTCTGGAAACACCATATATTTT NA TRBV25-1 NA TRBJ1-3
CASSSAGGATGRAFF TGCGCCAGCAGCTCGGCGGGTGGGGCGACAGGGCGGGCTTTCTTT NA TRBV5-1 TRBD1 TRBJ1-1
CASSTRRLANYGYTF TGTGCCAGTAGTACCCGGCGCCTAGCTAACTATGGCTACACCTTC NA TRBV19 NA TRBJ1-2
CASRKGQGSNYGYTF TGTGCCAGTAGGAAGGGACAGGGATCTAACTATGGCTACACCTTC NA TRBV19 TRBD1 TRBJ1-2
CAIGPADFGNTIYF TGTGCCATCGGGCCGGCGGACTTTGGAAACACCATATATTTT NA TRBV10-3 NA TRBJ1-3
CASSENDGYTF TGTGCCAGCAGTGAGAACGACGGCTACACCTTC NA TRBV2 NA TRBJ1-2
CASSLVAGVNTGELFF TGCGCCAGCAGCTTGGTTGCGGGGGTGAACACCGGGGAGCTGTTTTTT few TRBV5-1 TRBD2 TRBJ2-2
CASRGGLAYSGELFF TGTGCCAGCAGGGGGGGACTAGCGTATTCCGGGGAGCTGTTTTTT NA TRBV2 TRBD2 TRBJ2-2
CASSLTRDRGQAGANVLTF TGTGCCAGCAGTCTCACCCGGGACAGGGGGCAGGCTGGGGCCAACGTCCTGACTTTC few TRBV6-6 TRBD1 TRBJ2-6
CASSIDRSGGYTF TGCGCCAGCAGCATTGACAGATCGGGTGGCTACACCTTC NA TRBV5-1 NA TRBJ1-2
CAWSGVNQPQHF TGTGCCTGGAGTGGGGTCAATCAGCCCCAGCATTTT NA TRBV30 NA TRBJ1-5
CASSESFGRAKNREAFF TGCGCCAGCAGTGAGTCGTTTGGGCGGGCAAAGAACCGTGAAGCTTTCTTT NA TRBV10-2 NA TRBJ1-1
CASSTDRLRQPQHF TGTGCCAGTAGTACTGACAGACTGCGGCAGCCCCAGCATTTT NA TRBV19 NA TRBJ1-5